This TCR beta chain is drawn from a study of siplizumab effects on memory and regulatory T cells. Study-level points and caveats: Proliferating siplizumab-culture Tregs lacked confirmation of suppressive function. Naive T cells apparently outstripped memory cells in diversity and seemed major alloresponse contributors.

Germline CDR1 SGHDT, CDR2 YYEEEE. V gave up 4 bases and J gave up 4 bases; unmatched junction bases: 8. This CDR3 region has 15 residues. Approximately 10^5 TCR templates underwent assay in every sample. Libraries were prepared by immunoSEQ multiplex PCR; TCRdb keeps only in-frame clonotypes and omits some of them. The sample lists 95,000 to 110,000 clones, over 90% seen once, with approximately 0.6% in the top ten. A word on this clone: Antigen specificity is unknown.

This sequence joins TRBV5-6 and TRBJ1-5, with TRBD1 matching over 7 bases. The TCR comes from a human donor in good health. Sequenced: Tregs sorted from blood. CDR3 loop: CASSIRGFGNQPQHF. The CDR3 nucleotides read TGTGCCAGCAGCATCAGGGGGTTTGGGAATCAGCCCCAGCATTTT.